This T cell receptor (beta chain) was recovered during a study of blood T cell repertoires in COVID-19. Study information: COVID-19 samples, acute and convalescent, were from the United States, Italy and Spain. Sources were T cells, B-cell-depleted T cells, or PBMCs; the material itself was cDNA or gDNA.

V shed 6 bases, J shed 5 bases, and the junction held 8 bases outside the gene matches. The length of the CDR3 is 14 residues. Looked up from germline, CDR1 is MDHEN and CDR2 is SYDVKM. Using immunoSEQ multiplex PCR, the repertoire was profiled, and TCRdb retains in-frame clones only, with some absent. The sample holds 330,000 or so clones, 88% seen once. Enrollees, about 18 to 95 years old, lived in 25 or so US areas. In the 2 weeks before study entry, exposed participants met a COVID-19 case, which was PCR-confirmed or clinician-diagnosed. The clonotype originates from a woman in her 30s who had been exposed to COVID-19. Sequenced input: PBMCs or T cells enriched from blood (not recorded which). This chain uses TRBV28 with TRBJ2-7; TRBD1 matches 9 bases. For the CDR3, the DNA is TGTGCCAGCAGCTCCGGACAGGGGTCCCACGAGCAGTACTTC. This encodes CASSSGQGSHEQYF.